The sequence of this TCR beta chain was determined in a study of cytomegalovirus exposure and HLA in healthy donors. The CDR3 loop spans 19 amino acids. Germline CDR1 reads SEHNR; CDR2 reads FQNEAQ (reference sequence). 60 Vbeta and 13 Jbeta primers were used in PCR. The data were produced by immunoSEQ multiplex PCR, yet TCRdb's version contains in-frame clones alone and is incomplete. This table has approximately 120,000 clones, over 65% appearing once. Concerning this clone: Mismatch with germline at one junction end may stem from a read error.

The specimen sequenced was PBMCs. This receptor was identified in a woman in her 40s in good health and CMV-seronegative. The chain recombines TRBV7-9 with TRBJ2-7, with TRBD2 identical over 12 bases. The CDR3 region has the DNA TGTTCCAGCAGCCTACCTCTTAGGACAGGCGGACTAGCGGGAAACGAGCAGTACTTC. Amino acid sequence: CSSSLPLRTGGLAGNEQYF.